Listed here are 15 T cell receptor beta chains from one sample, sequenced in a study of blood T cells in healthy people across ages. Through a sample-barcoded 5' primer and a J-beta primer mix, a second PCR was run for roughly 7 to 12 cycles. TCRdb fed the 5' RACE reads into MiXCR, producing one record per CDR3 protein. This sample has about 1.6 million distinct CDR3 sequences, with about 31% found just once. Material: blood. The source is a woman in her 30s in good health.

Written as DNA, the CDR3 is TGCGCCAGCAGCCAGCAAGACAGGGGGTTGTACACTGAAGCTTTCTTT. It yields the protein CASSQQDRGLYTEAFF. This rearrangement joins TRBV4-1 to TRBJ1-1; 9 nucleotides line up with TRBD1. CDR1 MGHRA and CDR2 YSYEKL come from the germline V gene. J gave up 3 bases and V 3 bases, and 8 bases lay outside the gene matches. The CDR3 covers 16 residues.

The chain uses TRBV5-1 and TRBJ2-7, with TRBD2 identical over 10 bases. The CDR3 is 15 residues long. CDR1 SGHRS and CDR2 YFSETQ come from the germline V gene. V was pared by 5 bases and J by 3 bases, with 8 bases of the junction left unmatched. Written as DNA, the CDR3 is TGCGCCAGCAGTCCATCTAGGACTAGCGGCTACGAGCAGTACTTC. Protein: CASSPSRTSGYEQYF.

The sample holds many counts of this clonotype. The chain employs TRBV29-1 and TRBJ2-3; D may match TRBD1 or TRBD2 (5 bases each). The CDR3 consists of 13 residues. V lost 5 bases and J 2 bases, leaving 11 bases between the germline ends. Germline assignment: CDR1 SQVTM and CDR2 ANQGSEA. The CDR3 DNA is TGCAGCGTTCGGGGCAGGGTCACAGATACGCAGTATTTT. It translates to CSVRGRVTDTQYF.

Turning to this clonotype: The junction differs from germline at one of its ends, possibly a read error. The chain couples TRBV28 to TRBJ2-5; D is perhaps TRBD2 (6 bases). This CDR3 is built from 15 residues. Germline V gene sequence: CDR1 MDHEN, CDR2 SYDVKM. CDR3: CAGSLQRTGRETQYF. In nucleotides, the CDR3 is TGTGCCGGCAGTTTACAGCGGACGGGGAGGGAGACCCAGTACTTC.

The genes are TRBV6-2 or TRBV6-3 and TRBJ1-5; TRBD1 might be the D (5 bases). This CDR3 contains 16 residues. V lost 2 bases and J lost 6, with 17 bases in between. The germline gives CDR1 MNHEY, CDR2 SVGEGT. The DNA of the CDR3 is TGTGCCAGCAGTTACAGATACGGGACGCAGGGTCAGCCCCAGCATTTT. Its protein product is CASSYRYGTQGQPQHF.

V and J are TRBV30 and TRBJ1-2, with no clear D. CDR1 and CDR2 (germline): GTSNPN, SVGIG (reference sequence). The V and J ends lost 4 bases and 2 bases respectively, with 11 bases between them. The CDR3 contains 13 residues. The CDR3 protein is CAWMYTRNYGYTF. CDR3 sequence (DNA): TGTGCCTGGATGTACACCCGGAACTATGGCTACACCTTC.

The J gene is TRBJ2-7, the V gene TRBV6-1; 10 nucleotides agree with TRBD2. This CDR3 has 13 amino acids. CDR1 is MNHNS and CDR2 is SASEGT in the germline V gene. With 7 bases clipped from V and 6 bases from J, the junction kept 6 bases outside the gene matches. The CDR3: CASILAGVSEQYF. CDR3 DNA sequence: TGTGCCAGCATTCTAGCGGGAGTCTCCGAGCAGTACTTC.

This chain uses TRBV12-3 or TRBV12-4 with TRBJ2-7; no reliable D call. This CDR3 contains 15 residues. Trimming took off 6 bases at V and 0 bases at J, with 15 bases between the two ends. CDR3 nucleotides: TGTGCCAGCAGCCCCCAATCCTTGACCTCCTACGAGCAGTACTTC. Protein product: CASSPQSLTSYEQYF.

Only one count was recorded for this clonotype. The rearrangement links TRBV3-1 to TRBJ2-3, with 7 bases matching TRBD1. The CDR3 covers 15 residues. Germline values: CDR1 LGHDT, CDR2 YNNKEL (reference sequence). The trim removed 8 bases at V and 2 bases at J, leaving 10 bases unmatched. The CDR3 spells CASGPTGKSTDTQYF. The CDR3 DNA is TGTGCCAGCGGCCCGACAGGGAAATCCACAGATACGCAGTATTTT.

The DNA for the CDR3 is TGCAGTGTTATGGGCGGGAGCGAGCAGTACTTC. It is translated as CSVMGGSEQYF. This chain uses TRBV20-1 with TRBJ2-7; 7 bases match TRBD2. This CDR3 comprises 11 residues. CDR1 DFQATT and CDR2 SNEGSKA come from the germline V gene (reference sequence). V dropped 7 bases and J dropped 6; count of bases not matched to a gene: 6.

This rearrangement joins TRBV5-1 to TRBJ2-3, with 10 bases that match TRBD2. Germline V gene sequence: CDR1 SGHRS, CDR2 YFSETQ. J was trimmed by 4 bases and V by 4 bases; bases with no gene match: 9. The CDR3 sequence is 16 residues long. The CDR3 DNA reads TGCGCCAGCAGCGAACCAGCGGGGGGGCTGGCAGATACGCAGTATTTT. Translation: CASSEPAGGLADTQYF.

This clonotype came up many times. The chain carries TRBV12-3 or TRBV12-4 and TRBJ2-3; 8 bases map to TRBD2. V lost 4 bases and J lost 2; bases outside the gene matches: 11. This CDR3 contains 17 residues. CDR3 coding DNA: TGTGCCAGCAGTTGGTCGGGAGGGTCGACAGCCACAGATACGCAGTATTTT. Protein: CASSWSGGSTATDTQYF.

The chain couples TRBV20-1 to TRBJ1-2; D unresolved. CDR1 and CDR2 from the germline V gene are DFQATT and SNEGSKA (reference sequence). CDR3 size: 13 residues. Trimming left V 0 bases short and J 6 bases short, with 11 bases between. CDR3 DNA sequence: TGCAGTGCTAGAGATCTCTGGGGTCATGGCTACACCTTC. Translated, it gives CSARDLWGHGYTF.

This chain uses TRBV20-1 with TRBJ2-7; the match to TRBD2 covers 8 bases. After removal of 6 bases from V and 2 bases from J, the junction contained 6 bases not matched to a gene. CDR1 is DFQATT, CDR2 SNEGSKA, per germline (reference sequence). This CDR3 region has 13 residues. CDR3 nucleotide sequence: TGCAGTGCCGCTAGCGGGCTTGCCTACGAGCAGTACTTC. This encodes CSAASGLAYEQYF.

The chain employs TRBV25-1 and TRBJ1-4; D call uncertain. The length of the CDR3 is 16 residues. Germline V CDR1 and CDR2: MGHDK, SYGVNS. V lost 5 bases to trimming and J lost 7 bases, with 20 bases between them. This CDR3 reads CASSPLGVVTGEKLFF. CDR3 DNA sequence: TGTGCCAGCAGTCCTCTTGGCGTCGTAACGGGTGAAAAACTGTTTTTT.